Shown below are 27 T cell receptor beta chains from a single sample sequenced in a study of blood T cell repertoires in COVID-19. Data came from immunoSEQ multiplex PCR; TCRdb stores just in-frame clones and leaves some out. The sample holds a few hundred thousand clones, roughly 80% seen once. Input material: PBMCs or T cells enriched from blood (not recorded which). The receptors stem from a woman aged 50 to 60 who had recovered from COVID-19.

The chain couples TRBV18 to TRBJ1-6; no firm D call. The germline CDR1 and CDR2 sequences are KGHSH and LQKENI. The CDR3 totals 14 residues. V lost 1 base, J lost 4 bases, and 5 bases lay in between. The CDR3 loop is CASSPREYNSPLHF. The CDR3, as DNA: TGTGCCAGCTCACCACGGGAGTATAATTCACCCCTCCACTTT.

The rearrangement links TRBV6-2 or TRBV6-3 to TRBJ1-2; TRBD1 agrees at 11 bases. V dropped 5 bases and J dropped 6; count of bases not matched to a gene: 8. Germline V gene lookup returns CDR1 MNHEY and CDR2 SVGEGT. The CDR3 runs to 15 residues. DNA of the CDR3: TGTGCCAGCAGTCGGAGGACAGGGGGCTTGGATGGCTACACCTTC. It encodes CASSRRTGGLDGYTF.

The chain carries TRBV7-2 and TRBJ1-5, with D perhaps matching TRBD1 (5 bases). The length of the CDR3 is 14 residues. The V gene lost 0 bases and the J gene lost 2 bases, with 5 bases spanning the gap. CDR1 is SGHTA and CDR2 is FQGNSA in the germline V gene. Here the CDR3 DNA reads TGTGCCAGCAGCTTAGCAGGGGGCAATCAGCCCCAGCATTTT. Translation gives CASSLAGGNQPQHF.

The V and J genes are TRBV7-3 and TRBJ2-1, with a possible D match to TRBD2 (6 bases). Trimming took off 4 bases at V and 0 bases at J, with 19 bases between the two ends. The CDR3 covers 18 residues. Germline V gene sequence: CDR1 SGHTA, CDR2 FQGTGA. CDR3 coding DNA: TGTGCCAGCAGCTCCCAGGCGGGGCTGGGGCGCTCCTACAATGAGCAGTTCTTC. Its translation: CASSSQAGLGRSYNEQFF.

The rearrangement joins TRBV7-9 to TRBJ1-3; 7 bases are a match to TRBD1. Unmatched junction bases numbered 5, after V lost 1 base and J lost 2 bases. The CDR3 has 16 residues. Germline V gene data show CDR1 as SEHNR and CDR2 as FQNEAQ (reference sequence). CDR3 in amino acids: CASSLVLGTAGNTIYF. The CDR3 nucleotides read TGTGCCAGCAGCTTAGTCCTAGGGACAGCTGGAAACACCATATATTTT.

The rearrangement uses TRBV30 and TRBJ1-1; D gene uncertain. Germline lookup yields CDR1 GTSNPN and CDR2 SVGIG (reference sequence). The CDR3 totals 13 residues. Deletions cut 2 bases from V and 3 bases from J, with 10 bases between. CDR3 amino acids: CAWSTYTHTEAFF. The CDR3, as DNA: TGTGCCTGGAGTACATACACGCACACTGAAGCTTTCTTT.

The chain employs TRBV13 and TRBJ2-1, with TRBD1 matching 11 bases. Losses at the gene ends were 5 bases for V and 6 bases for J; bases not matched to a gene: 6. Germline V gives CDR1 PRHDT, CDR2 FYEKMQ (reference sequence). The CDR3 totals 15 residues. CDR3 region: CASSPGTGGPNEQFF. The CDR3 DNA is TGTGCCAGCAGCCCCGGGACAGGGGGGCCCAATGAGCAGTTCTTC.

This clone has only a few counts. This chain connects TRBV4-3 to TRBJ1-1, with a possible D match to TRBD1 (6 bases). This CDR3 spans 15 amino acids. Trimming left V 0 bases short and J 4 bases short, with 12 bases between. Germline CDR1 and CDR2: LGHNA and YSLEER. The CDR3 DNA is TGCGCCAGCAGCCAAGAAAGGGGCAGGGGCACTGAAGCTTTCTTT. Protein: CASSQERGRGTEAFF.

The rearrangement uses TRBV15 and TRBJ2-7; tentative D call: TRBD2 (6 bases). The CDR3 has 15 amino acids. Trimming stripped 3 bases from V and 5 bases from J, with 17 bases between. The V gene's germline CDR1 is LNHNV and CDR2 YYDKDF (reference sequence). The CDR3 here is CATSSRLGGIDEQYF. The CDR3 DNA reads as TGTGCCACCAGCAGTCGCCTGGGGGGTATCGACGAGCAGTACTTC.

This clone has only one observation. The chain joins TRBV2 to TRBJ2-3; a weak D match, TRBD1 (6 bases). CDR1 and CDR2 from the germline V gene are SNHLY and FYNNEI. With 2 bases removed from V and 4 bases from J, the gap between germline ends came to 16 bases. The CDR3 runs to 16 residues. CDR3 sequence: CASSERQVGGPDTQYF. DNA of the CDR3: TGTGCCAGCAGTGAACGTCAGGTAGGGGGACCAGATACGCAGTATTTT.

This chain links TRBV7-9 with TRBJ2-7, with TRBD1 identical over 10 bases. Trimming cost V 5 bases and J 6 bases; bases outside gene matches: 10. This CDR3 region has 15 residues. Germline CDR1 is SEHNR and CDR2 is FQNEAQ (reference sequence). CDR3: CASSPNTGTGVEQYF. CDR3 nucleotides: TGTGCCAGCAGCCCAAACACCGGGACAGGGGTCGAGCAGTACTTC. The whole variable domain, remainder taken from reference TRBV7-9 and TRBJ2-7, is DTGVSQNPRHKITKRGQNVTFRCDPISEHNRLYWYRQTLGQGPEFLTYFQNEAQLEKSRLLSDRFSAERPKGSFSTLEIQRTEQGDSAMYLCASSPNTGTGVEQYFGPGTRLTVT.

The chain has TRBV30 and TRBJ1-5; no reliable D call. The CDR3 consists of 15 residues. Trimming removed 0 bases from V and 1 base from J, with 10 bases in between. CDR1 GTSNPN and CDR2 SVGIG come from the germline V gene (reference sequence). The CDR3 region is CAWSVPQLSNQPQHF. The CDR3 DNA is TGTGCCTGGAGTGTACCGCAGTTGAGCAATCAGCCCCAGCATTTT.

This chain links TRBV19 with TRBJ2-3; TRBD1 aligns across 9 bases. In germline, CDR1 is LNHDA, CDR2 SQIVND (reference sequence). J lost 0 bases, V lost 5 bases, and 9 bases had no gene match. This CDR3 is 17 amino acids long. The CDR3 DNA reads TGTGCCAGTAGTGCTCGAGGGACAGGGCTAAGCACAGATACGCAGTATTTT. Encoded protein: CASSARGTGLSTDTQYF.

The chain links TRBV24-1 to TRBJ2-3, with 9 bases aligning to TRBD1. The V and J ends lost 7 bases and 2 bases, in that order; junction bases with no gene match: 6. The CDR3 runs 15 residues. Per germline, CDR1 KGHDR and CDR2 SFDVKD. CDR3 bases: TGTGCCACCAGGGCCGGGACAGGGTACACAGATACGCAGTATTTT. It translates to CATRAGTGYTDTQYF.

The rearrangement joins TRBV7-9 to TRBJ2-2; 10 bases agree with TRBD2. With V trimmed by 5 bases and J by 4 bases, 13 bases remained unmatched. The length of the CDR3 is 18 residues. CDR1 is SEHNR, CDR2 FQNEAQ, per germline (reference sequence). The CDR3 spells CASSRIGSGGASTGELFF. CDR3 nucleotides: TGTGCCAGCAGCCGGATTGGAAGCGGGGGGGCCTCCACCGGGGAGCTGTTTTTT.

V and J are TRBV27 and TRBJ1-5, with TRBD1 identical over 10 bases. CDR1 and CDR2 from the germline V gene are MNHEY and SMNVEV (reference sequence). V was clipped by 6 bases and J by 2 bases; unmatched bases: 1. This CDR3 has 14 residues. The CDR3 DNA sequence: TGTGCCAGCAGCGGACAGGGGGGCAATCAGCCCCAGCATTTT. Encoded protein: CASSGQGGNQPQHF.

The V gene is TRBV19, the J gene TRBJ2-2; the D is unclear. Trimming took 7 bases from V and 8 from J, leaving 8 bases between them. There are 11 residues in the CDR3. The germline V gene encodes CDR1 LNHDA and CDR2 SQIVND (reference sequence). CDR3 loop: CASTYSGELFF. The CDR3 DNA reads TGTGCCAGTACCTACTCGGGGGAGCTGTTTTTT.

The chain combines TRBV5-1 with TRBJ1-1; no clear D. Trimming left V 0 bases short and J 3 bases short, with 9 bases between. Germline assignment: CDR1 SGHRS and CDR2 YFSETQ. The CDR3 is made up of 14 amino acids. CDR3 DNA sequence: TGCGCCAGCAGCTTGGTAGAACAGTACACTGAAGCTTTCTTT. As protein: CASSLVEQYTEAFF. Full variable domain (outside the CDR3, taken from reference TRBV5-1 and TRBJ1-1): KAGVTQTPRYLIKTRGQQVTLSCSPISGHRSVSWYQQTPGQGLQFLFEYFSETQRNKGNFPGRFSGRQFSNSRSEMNVSTLELGDSALYLCASSLVEQYTEAFFGQGTRLTVV.

This chain links TRBV19 with TRBJ1-6, with unresolved D. The CDR3 has 15 amino acids. The V end lost 7 bases, the J end lost 0 bases, and 10 bases lay between the germline ends. Per germline, CDR1 LNHDA and CDR2 SQIVND (reference sequence). Here the CDR3 reads CASIMGSSYNSPLHF. CDR3 coding DNA: TGTGCCAGTATAATGGGGAGCTCCTATAATTCACCCCTCCACTTT.

V is TRBV30 and J is TRBJ2-1, with 8 bases identical to TRBD2. Germline V gene lookup returns CDR1 GTSNPN and CDR2 SVGIG (reference sequence). CDR3 length equals 14 residues. V lost 2 bases, J lost 8 bases, and 8 bases stayed unmatched. CDR3 nucleotides: TGTGCCTGGAGTAAAACGGGAGGGGGTGATGAGCAGTTCTTC. Its translation: CAWSKTGGGDEQFF.

The chain links TRBV7-8 to TRBJ1-4; 8 bases are shared with TRBD1. The CDR3 totals 14 residues. Germline CDR1 SGHVS, CDR2 FQNEAQ. V was pared by 5 bases and J by 9 bases, with 8 bases of the junction left unmatched. The DNA for the CDR3 is TGTGCCAGCAGCCCCGGACAGGGCCAGAAAAAACTGTTTTTT. It encodes CASSPGQGQKKLFF. Filled out from reference TRBV7-8 and TRBJ1-4, the complete variable domain reads GAGVSQSPRYKVAKRGQDVALRCDPISGHVSLFWYQQALGQGPEFLTYFQNEAQLDKSGLPSDRFFAERPEGSVSTLKIQRTQQEDSAVYLCASSPGQGQKKLFFGSGTQLSVL.

This CDR3 reads CASSQDRPTGLNGYTF. DNA for the CDR3: TGTGCCAGCAGCCAAGACCGCCCCACAGGGTTGAATGGCTACACCTTC. The gene calls are TRBV4-2 and TRBJ1-2; TRBD1 might be the D (6 bases). V was clipped by 0 bases and J by 6 bases, with 17 bases between them. CDR1 LGHNA and CDR2 YNFKEQ come from the germline V gene. The CDR3 loop spans 16 amino acids.

The chain joins TRBV11-2 to TRBJ2-7; 9 positions match TRBD2. Germline CDR1 is SGHAT and CDR2 is FQNNGV. This CDR3 contains 16 residues. V was clipped by 0 bases and J by 3 bases; unmatched bases: 6. The CDR3 loop reads CASSLDRPAGGYEQYF. The CDR3 nucleotides are TGTGCCAGCAGCTTAGATCGGCCAGCGGGAGGCTACGAGCAGTACTTC.

This chain connects TRBV6-1 to TRBJ2-1; D may be TRBD1 (5 bases). Germline CDR1 reads MNHNS; CDR2 reads SASEGT. Trimming left V 3 bases short and J 1 base short, with 13 bases between. This CDR3 comprises 16 residues. The CDR3 DNA reads as TGTGCCAGCAGTGAGGCGGTGGGGCTTTCCTACAATGAGCAGTTCTTC. This encodes CASSEAVGLSYNEQFF.

J is TRBJ1-5 and V is TRBV10-2; tentative D call: TRBD1 (5 bases). Between the trimmed V and J ends, which lost 6 bases and 4 bases, there was a span of 16 bases. The germline gives CDR1 WSHSY, CDR2 SAAADI. The CDR3 sequence is 15 residues long. This chain's CDR3 is CASRNGGTENQPQHF. CDR3 nucleotide sequence: TGCGCCAGCAGGAATGGAGGGACGGAGAATCAGCCCCAGCATTTT.

The genes are TRBV4-1 and TRBJ1-5, with D possibly TRBD1 on 6 matching bases. Trimming removed 2 bases from V and 1 base from J, with 9 bases in between. This CDR3 contains 15 residues. The germline CDR1 and CDR2 sequences are MGHRA and YSYEKL. As DNA, the CDR3 is TGCGCCAGCAGCCAACCCACAGGGAGCAATCAGCCCCAGCATTTT. It encodes CASSQPTGSNQPQHF.

The chain carries TRBV30 and TRBJ1-5; no reliable D call. This CDR3 contains 14 residues. V lost 3 bases and J 4 bases, leaving 13 bases between the germline ends. Germline V gene lookup returns CDR1 GTSNPN and CDR2 SVGIG (reference sequence). This CDR3 reads CAWSSRWANQPQHF. In DNA, the CDR3 is TGTGCCTGGAGCAGTCGTTGGGCGAATCAGCCCCAGCATTTT.